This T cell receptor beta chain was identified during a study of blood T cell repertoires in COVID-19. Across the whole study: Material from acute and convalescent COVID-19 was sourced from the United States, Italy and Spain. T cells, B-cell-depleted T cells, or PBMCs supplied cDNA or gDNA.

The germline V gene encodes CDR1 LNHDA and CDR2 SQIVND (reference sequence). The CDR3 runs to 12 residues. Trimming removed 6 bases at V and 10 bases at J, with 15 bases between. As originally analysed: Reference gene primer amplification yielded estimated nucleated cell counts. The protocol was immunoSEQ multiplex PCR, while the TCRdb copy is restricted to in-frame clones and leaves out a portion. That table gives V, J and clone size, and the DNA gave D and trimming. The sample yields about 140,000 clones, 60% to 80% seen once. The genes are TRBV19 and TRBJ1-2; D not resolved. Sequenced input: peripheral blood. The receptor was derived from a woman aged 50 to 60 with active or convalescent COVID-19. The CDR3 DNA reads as TGTGCCAGTAGCTACTTGAAAGCGACCTACACCTTC. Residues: CASSYLKATYTF.